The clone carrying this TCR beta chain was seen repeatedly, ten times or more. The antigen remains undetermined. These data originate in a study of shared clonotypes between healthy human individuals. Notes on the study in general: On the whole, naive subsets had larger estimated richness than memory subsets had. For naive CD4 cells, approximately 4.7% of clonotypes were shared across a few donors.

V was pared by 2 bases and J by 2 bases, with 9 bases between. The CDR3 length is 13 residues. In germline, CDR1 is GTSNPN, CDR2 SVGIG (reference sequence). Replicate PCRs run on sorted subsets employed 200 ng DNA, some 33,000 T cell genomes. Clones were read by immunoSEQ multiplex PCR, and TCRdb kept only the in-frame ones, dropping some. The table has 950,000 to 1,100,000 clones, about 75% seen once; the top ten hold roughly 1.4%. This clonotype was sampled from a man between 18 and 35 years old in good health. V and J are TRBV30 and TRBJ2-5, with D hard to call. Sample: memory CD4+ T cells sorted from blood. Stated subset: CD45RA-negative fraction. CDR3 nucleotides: TGTGCCTGGAGTATTAGCAGGCAAGAGACCCAGTACTTC. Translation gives CAWSISRQETQYF.